This entry is about one TCR beta chain. The antigen is unknown. This sample was taken from a study of identifying expanded T cells in peripheral blood. Whole-study findings and limits: Variance in clone template counts between approximately two-week samples significantly increased with total template count across all healthy donors. Differentially abundant clones: about 1.3 between replicates, about 15 at around 14 days, more than 18 at four.

Clones were sequenced by immunoSEQ multiplex PCR, and TCRdb holds only the in-frame ones, with some missing. The sample carries 45,000 to 65,000 clones, approximately 86% recorded once. Germline CDR1 is SGHTA and CDR2 is FQGNSA. Deletions cut 4 bases from V and 3 bases from J, with 7 bases between. The CDR3 runs 13 residues. Sequencing input: blood. The chain recombines TRBV7-2 with TRBJ1-3, with D unclear. The receptor comes from a person between 18 and 69 years old in good health. CDR3 in DNA: TGTGCCAGCAGCTCGGCAGGTGGAAACACCATATATTTT. It is translated as CASSSAGGNTIYF. Full variable domain (outside the CDR3, taken from reference TRBV7-2 and TRBJ1-3): GAGVSQSPSNKVTEKGKDVELRCDPISGHTALYWYRQSLGQGLEFLIYFQGNSAPDKSGLPSDRFSAERTGGSVSTLTIQRTQQEDSAVYLCASSSAGGNTIYFGEGSWLTVV.